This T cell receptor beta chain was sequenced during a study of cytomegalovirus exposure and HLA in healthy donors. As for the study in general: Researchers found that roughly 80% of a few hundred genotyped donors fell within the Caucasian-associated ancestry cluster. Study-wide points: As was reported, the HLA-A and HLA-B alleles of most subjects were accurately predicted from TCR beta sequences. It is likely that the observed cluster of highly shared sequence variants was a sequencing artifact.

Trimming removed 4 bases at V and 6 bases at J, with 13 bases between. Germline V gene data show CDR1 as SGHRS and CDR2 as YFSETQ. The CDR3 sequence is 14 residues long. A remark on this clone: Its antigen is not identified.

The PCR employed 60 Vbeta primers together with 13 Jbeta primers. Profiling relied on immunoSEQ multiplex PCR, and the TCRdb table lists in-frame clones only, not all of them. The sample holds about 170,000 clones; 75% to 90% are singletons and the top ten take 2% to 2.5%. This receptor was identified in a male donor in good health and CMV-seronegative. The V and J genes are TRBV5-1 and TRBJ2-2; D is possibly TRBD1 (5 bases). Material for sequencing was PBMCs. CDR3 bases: TGCGCCAGCAGCCCCGCAGGGTCCCCCGGGGAGCTGTTTTTT. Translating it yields CASSPAGSPGELFF.